The TCR beta chain under discussion was sequenced for a study of blood T cell repertoires in COVID-19. Study as a whole: Researchers got acute and convalescent COVID-19 samples from the United States, Italy and Spain. PBMCs, B-cell-depleted T cells, or T cells provided the cDNA or gDNA that made up the material.

The V gene end was trimmed by 1 base and the J gene end by 0 bases; junction bases not matched to a gene: 5. In germline, CDR1 is LNHNV, CDR2 YYDKDF (reference sequence). The CDR3 has 17 amino acids. In the authors' methods: How many nucleated cells were present was estimated from reference gene primer amplification. Assay: immunoSEQ multiplex PCR; the TCRdb copy retains only in-frame clones and omits some. The V and J calls and clone size come from that table; D and trimming were worked out from the DNA. The sample comprises approximately 240,000 clones, around four fifths of which are singletons, and approximately 5% rests with the top ten.

J is TRBJ2-4 and V is TRBV15; 8 positions match TRBD2. This receptor was taken from a woman aged 55-75 years who had recovered from COVID-19. The sequenced material came from peripheral blood. Here the CDR3 reads CATSRGAGGIAKNIQYF. Written as DNA, the CDR3 is TGTGCCACCAGCAGAGGGGCGGGAGGAATAGCCAAAAACATTCAGTACTTC.